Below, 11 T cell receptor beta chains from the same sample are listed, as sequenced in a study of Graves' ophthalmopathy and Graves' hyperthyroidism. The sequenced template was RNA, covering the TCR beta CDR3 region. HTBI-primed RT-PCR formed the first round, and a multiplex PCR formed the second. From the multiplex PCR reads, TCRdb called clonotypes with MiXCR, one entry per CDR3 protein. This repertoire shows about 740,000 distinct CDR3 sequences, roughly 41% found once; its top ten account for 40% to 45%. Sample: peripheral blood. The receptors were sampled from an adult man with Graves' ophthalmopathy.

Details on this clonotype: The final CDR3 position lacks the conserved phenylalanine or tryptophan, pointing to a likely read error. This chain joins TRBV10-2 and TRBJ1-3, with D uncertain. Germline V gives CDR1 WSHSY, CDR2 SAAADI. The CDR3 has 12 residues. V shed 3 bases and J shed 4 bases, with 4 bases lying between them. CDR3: CASSERGNTIYL. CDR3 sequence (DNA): TGCGCCAGCAGTGAAAGAGGAAACACCATATATTTA.

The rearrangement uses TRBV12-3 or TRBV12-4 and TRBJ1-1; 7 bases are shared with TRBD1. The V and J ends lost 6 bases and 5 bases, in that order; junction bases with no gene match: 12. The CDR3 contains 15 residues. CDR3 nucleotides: TGTGCCAGCAGCAAAACTAGGGGGCTTTCTACTGAAGCTTTCTTT. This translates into CASSKTRGLSTEAFF.

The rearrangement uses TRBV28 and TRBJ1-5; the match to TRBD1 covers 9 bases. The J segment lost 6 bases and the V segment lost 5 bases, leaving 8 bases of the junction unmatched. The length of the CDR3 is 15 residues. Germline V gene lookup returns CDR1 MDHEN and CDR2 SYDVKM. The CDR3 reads CASSPRTGVGQPQHF. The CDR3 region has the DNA TGTGCCAGCAGTCCGCGGACAGGGGTCGGTCAGCCCCAGCATTTT.

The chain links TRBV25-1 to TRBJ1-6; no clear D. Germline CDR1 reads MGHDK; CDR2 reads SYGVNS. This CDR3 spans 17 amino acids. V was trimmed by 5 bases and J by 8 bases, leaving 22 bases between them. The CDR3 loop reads CASSFSIPGTVYSPLHF. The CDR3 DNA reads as TGTGCCAGCAGTTTTAGCATCCCGGGAACAGTTTATTCACCCCTCCACTTT. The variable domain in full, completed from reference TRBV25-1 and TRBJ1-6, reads EADIYQTPRYLVIGTGKKITLECSQTMGHDKMYWYQQDPGMELHLIHYSYGVNSTEKGDLSSESTVSRIRTEHFPLTLESARPSHTSQYLCASSFSIPGTVYSPLHFGNGTRLTVT.

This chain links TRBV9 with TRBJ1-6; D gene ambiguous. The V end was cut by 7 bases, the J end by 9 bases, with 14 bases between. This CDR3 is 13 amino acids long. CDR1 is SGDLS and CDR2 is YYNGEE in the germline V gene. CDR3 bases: TGTGCCAGCTCACCTGCCCGAGCTTCACCCCTCCACTTT. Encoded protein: CASSPARASPLHF.

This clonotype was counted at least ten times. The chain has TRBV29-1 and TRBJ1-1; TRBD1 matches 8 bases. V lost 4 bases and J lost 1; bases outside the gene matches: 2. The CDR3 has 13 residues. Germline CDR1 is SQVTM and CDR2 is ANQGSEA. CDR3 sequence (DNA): TGCAGCGTTGTCACAGGGGGGAACACTGAAGCTTTCTTT. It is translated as CSVVTGGNTEAFF.

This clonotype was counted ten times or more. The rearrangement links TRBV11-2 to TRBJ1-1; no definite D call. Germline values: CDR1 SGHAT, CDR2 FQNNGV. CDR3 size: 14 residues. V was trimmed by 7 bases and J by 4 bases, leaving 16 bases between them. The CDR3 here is CASNWGAVLTEAFF. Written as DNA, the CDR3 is TGTGCCAGCAACTGGGGAGCGGTCCTCACTGAAGCTTTCTTT.

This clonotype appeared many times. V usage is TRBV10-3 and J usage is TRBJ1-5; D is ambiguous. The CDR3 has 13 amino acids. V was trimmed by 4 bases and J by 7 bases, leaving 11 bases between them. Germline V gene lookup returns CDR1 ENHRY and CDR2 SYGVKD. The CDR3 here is CAISADVNQPQHF. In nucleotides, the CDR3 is TGTGCCATCAGTGCGGACGTAAACCAGCCCCAGCATTTT.

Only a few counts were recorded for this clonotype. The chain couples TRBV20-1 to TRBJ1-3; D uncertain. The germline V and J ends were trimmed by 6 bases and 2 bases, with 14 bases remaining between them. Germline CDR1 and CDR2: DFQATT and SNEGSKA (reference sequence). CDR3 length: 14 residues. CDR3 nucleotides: TGCAGTGCCAGGCAGACCATTCCTGGAAACACCATATATTTT. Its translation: CSARQTIPGNTIYF.

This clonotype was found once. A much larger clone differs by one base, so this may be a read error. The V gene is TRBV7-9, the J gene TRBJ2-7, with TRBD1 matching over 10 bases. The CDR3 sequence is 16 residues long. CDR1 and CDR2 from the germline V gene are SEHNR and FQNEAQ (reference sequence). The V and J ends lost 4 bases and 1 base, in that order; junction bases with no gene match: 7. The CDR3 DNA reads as TGTGCCAGCAGCTCCAGGGACAGGGGTAGGTCCTACGAGCAGTACTTC. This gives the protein CASSSRDRGRSYEQYF.

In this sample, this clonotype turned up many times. CDR3 DNA: TGTGCCAGCAGTGAGGGACAGGACACCGGGGAGCTGTTTTTT. This gives the protein CASSEGQDTGELFF. The chain links TRBV25-1 to TRBJ2-2; TRBD1 aligns across 8 bases. The CDR3 has 14 amino acids. The V and J ends lost 3 bases and 3 bases, in that order; junction bases with no gene match: 0. Germline V gene lookup returns CDR1 MGHDK and CDR2 SYGVNS.